One sample yielded the 19 T cell receptor beta chains listed below, sequenced in a study of blood T cell repertoires in COVID-19. Sequencing used immunoSEQ multiplex PCR; TCRdb keeps in-frame clones, though not all of them. The table shows about 280,000 clones, with around 91% occurring only once. The sample consisted of PBMCs or T cells enriched from blood (not recorded which). All receptors derive from a woman aged 18-29 years with acute COVID-19.

The chain couples TRBV5-4 to TRBJ1-2; 10 bases fit TRBD1. The germline V gene encodes CDR1 SGHNT and CDR2 YYREEE (reference sequence). This CDR3 is 16 amino acids long. The J segment lost 6 bases and the V segment lost 4 bases, leaving 12 bases of the junction unmatched. The CDR3: CASSRPTTGGSHGYTF. In nucleotides, the CDR3 is TGTGCCAGCAGCCGCCCGACGACAGGGGGCAGTCATGGCTACACCTTC. The full variable domain, in which reference TRBV5-4 and TRBJ1-2 provide the parts outside the CDR3, is ETGVTQSPTHLIKTRGQQVTLRCSSQSGHNTVSWYQQALGQGPQFIFQYYREEENGRGNFPPRFSGLQFPNYSSELNVNALELDDSALYLCASSRPTTGGSHGYTFGSGTRLTVV.

This rearrangement joins TRBV7-2 to TRBJ2-5; 10 nucleotides agree with TRBD2. V was pared by 1 base and J by 1 base, with 9 bases of the junction left unmatched. CDR3 length: 18 residues. Germline lookup yields CDR1 SGHTA and CDR2 FQGNSA. CDR3 loop: CASSLGWLAGVGQETQYF. In DNA, the CDR3 is TGTGCCAGCAGCTTAGGGTGGCTAGCGGGAGTGGGCCAAGAGACCCAGTACTTC.

The CDR3 is CASSLGQGADKLFF. The CDR3 coding sequence is TGTGCCAGCAGCTTAGGACAGGGGGCGGACAAACTGTTTTTT. The rearrangement links TRBV5-8 to TRBJ1-4; 11 bases fit TRBD1. Germline lookup yields CDR1 SGHTS and CDR2 YDEGEE. J lost 11 bases, V lost 2 bases, and 5 bases had no gene match. This CDR3 is built from 14 residues.

V is TRBV5-1 and J is TRBJ2-3, with 7 bases that match TRBD2. Losses at the gene ends were 2 bases for V and 2 bases for J; bases not matched to a gene: 8. The CDR3 is 16 amino acids. In germline, CDR1 is SGHRS, CDR2 YFSETQ. The CDR3 sequence is CASSFSWLAATDTQYF. DNA of the CDR3: TGCGCCAGCAGCTTCTCCTGGCTAGCGGCCACAGATACGCAGTATTTT.

The J gene is TRBJ1-5, the V gene TRBV20-1; the match to TRBD1 covers 7 bases. Germline V gene data show CDR1 as DFQATT and CDR2 as SNEGSKA (reference sequence). This CDR3 has 18 amino acids. After removal of 3 bases from V and 3 bases from J, the junction contained 17 bases not matched to a gene. The CDR3 DNA is TGCAGTGCTAGTTCCTACAGGGGAAGTACTTTGGACAATCAGCCCCAGCATTTT. Translation: CSASSYRGSTLDNQPQHF.

The CDR3 nucleotides read TGTGCCAGCAGCTTCCCGGGAACTGAAGCTTTCTTT. Translation: CASSFPGTEAFF. The J gene is TRBJ1-1, the V gene TRBV7-9; D not certain. CDR3 size: 12 residues. Trimming took 3 bases from V and 5 from J, leaving 7 bases between them. Germline V gives CDR1 SEHNR, CDR2 FQNEAQ (reference sequence).

This chain uses TRBV20-1 with TRBJ2-7; 7 bases map to TRBD1. Trimming at V came to 3 bases and at J to 0 bases, leaving 11 bases not matched to a gene. Per the germline V gene, CDR1 is DFQATT and CDR2 is SNEGSKA (reference sequence). The CDR3 is 16 amino acids. CDR3 loop: CSASTDRIGSSYEQYF. The CDR3 coding sequence is TGCAGTGCTAGTACGGACAGGATCGGTAGCTCCTACGAGCAGTACTTC.

This chain links TRBV30 with TRBJ2-1; 12 bases line up with TRBD2. V gave up 3 bases and J gave up 9 bases; unmatched junction bases: 6. The germline V gene encodes CDR1 GTSNPN and CDR2 SVGIG (reference sequence). This CDR3 has 14 amino acids. As DNA, the CDR3 is TGTGCCTGGAGGACTAGCGGGAGCCCGACTGAGCAGTTCTTC. This translates into CAWRTSGSPTEQFF.

V and J are TRBV7-2 and TRBJ2-3; TRBD1 matches at 10 bases. This CDR3 spans 17 amino acids. J gave up 3 bases and V 1 base, and 7 bases lay outside the gene matches. CDR1 SGHTA and CDR2 FQGNSA come from the germline V gene. The CDR3 DNA is TGTGCCAGCAGCTTAGTGGGACAGGGGTTGGCGACAGATACGCAGTATTTT. It codes for CASSLVGQGLATDTQYF.

J is TRBJ2-1 and V is TRBV7-2, with D possibly TRBD1 on 5 matching bases. Per the germline V gene, CDR1 is SGHTA and CDR2 is FQGNSA. This CDR3 contains 15 residues. V was clipped by 2 bases and J by 0 bases, with 8 bases between them. CDR3 in DNA: TGTGCCAGCAGCTTATCGCAGGGCTCCTACAATGAGCAGTTCTTC. Its protein is CASSLSQGSYNEQFF.

V gene TRBV5-1 combines with J gene TRBJ2-7; D is uncertain. Between the trimmed V and J ends, which lost 4 bases and 0 bases, there was a span of 11 bases. Germline CDR1 is SGHRS and CDR2 is YFSETQ. CDR3 length: 14 amino acids. Written as DNA, the CDR3 is TGCGCCAGCAGCCTTACGCTGAGCTCCTACGAGCAGTACTTC. Residues: CASSLTLSSYEQYF.

This clone was picked up one time. The genes are TRBV10-3 and TRBJ2-7; 7 bases are shared with TRBD2. The germline CDR1 and CDR2 sequences are ENHRY and SYGVKD. Germline trimming cut 6 bases from V and 3 bases from J; bases unmatched to any gene: 8. This CDR3 contains 14 residues. The chain's CDR3 is CAIREDTGGYEQYF. The CDR3 nucleotides are TGTGCCATCAGGGAAGACACGGGAGGCTACGAGCAGTACTTC.

This clone showed up just once. This chain's CDR3 is CASSRGGGGSNQPQHF. CDR3 DNA sequence: TGTGCCAGCAGCCGAGGGGGTGGGGGAAGCAATCAGCCCCAGCATTTT. The V gene is TRBV7-9, the J gene TRBJ1-5, with D possibly matching TRBD1 (6 bases). The CDR3 runs 16 residues. The V and J ends lost 5 bases and 1 base respectively, with 15 bases between them. The V gene's germline CDR1 is SEHNR and CDR2 FQNEAQ (reference sequence).

The chain has TRBV7-2 and TRBJ2-7, with 9 positions matching TRBD1. With V trimmed by 5 bases and J by 2 bases, 4 bases remained unmatched. The CDR3 is 14 residues long. Germline V gene sequence: CDR1 SGHTA, CDR2 FQGNSA. CDR3 in DNA: TGTGCCAGCAGCCTCCGGGACAGGGCCTACGAGCAGTACTTC. The encoded protein is CASSLRDRAYEQYF.

The chain couples TRBV3-1 (or the pseudogene TRBV3-2) to TRBJ2-1, with 9 positions matching TRBD2. Germline CDR1 LGHDT, CDR2 YNNKEL (reference sequence). V trimming: 0 bases; J trimming: 6 bases; junction bases outside the gene matches: 3. The CDR3 consists of 15 residues. CDR3 bases: TGTGCCAGCAGCCAAGAATGGCGGGAGGGCAATGAGCAGTTCTTC. Protein product: CASSQEWREGNEQFF.

This clone has a single count. The V gene is TRBV7-9, the J gene TRBJ2-1; 10 bases map to TRBD2. The CDR3 has 16 amino acids. V gave up 1 base and J gave up 10 bases; unmatched junction bases: 10. CDR1 and CDR2 from the germline V gene are SEHNR and FQNEAQ (reference sequence). CDR3 bases: TGTGCCAGCAGCTTAGGTGGTAGCGGGGGGCTAGGGGAGCAGTTCTTC. This encodes CASSLGGSGGLGEQFF.

The CDR3 nucleotides are TGCGCCAGCAGCCACAACAGGGGGAACTATGGCTACACCTTC. Protein product: CASSHNRGNYGYTF. The gene calls are TRBV4-1 and TRBJ1-2; 8 nucleotides agree with TRBD1. The CDR3 has 14 amino acids. Germline V lookup: CDR1 MGHRA, CDR2 YSYEKL. V was pared by 3 bases and J by 2 bases, with 2 bases of the junction left unmatched.

The CDR3 is CASSGNLAGRSYEQYF. The DNA of the CDR3 is TGTGCCAGCAGCGGGAACCTAGCGGGAAGGTCCTACGAGCAGTACTTC. This sequence joins TRBV5-6 and TRBJ2-7; 9 bases map to TRBD2. V lost 4 bases to trimming and J lost 1 base; unmatched junction nucleotides: 9. CDR3 length equals 16 residues. Germline loops: CDR1 SGHDT, CDR2 YYEEEE.

This chain connects TRBV28 to TRBJ1-2; TRBD1 might be the D (5 bases). Looked up from germline, CDR1 is MDHEN and CDR2 is SYDVKM. Deletions cut 2 bases from V and 3 bases from J, with 7 bases between. The CDR3 length is 13 residues. The CDR3 here is CASSLRGHYGYTF. Written as DNA, the CDR3 is TGTGCCAGCAGTTTAAGGGGTCACTATGGCTACACCTTC.